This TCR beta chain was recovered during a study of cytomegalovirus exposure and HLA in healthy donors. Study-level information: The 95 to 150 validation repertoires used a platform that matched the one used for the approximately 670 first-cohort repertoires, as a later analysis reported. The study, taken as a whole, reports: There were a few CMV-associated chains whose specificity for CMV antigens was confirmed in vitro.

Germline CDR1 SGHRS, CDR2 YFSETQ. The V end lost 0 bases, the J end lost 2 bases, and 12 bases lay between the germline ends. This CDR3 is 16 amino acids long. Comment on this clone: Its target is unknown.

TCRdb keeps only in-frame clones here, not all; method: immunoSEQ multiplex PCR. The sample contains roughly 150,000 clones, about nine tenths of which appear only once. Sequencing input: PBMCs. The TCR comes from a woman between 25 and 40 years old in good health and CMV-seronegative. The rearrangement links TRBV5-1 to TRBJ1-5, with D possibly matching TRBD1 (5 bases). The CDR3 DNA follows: TGCGCCAGCAGCTTGGATGGGGGTAATGGCAATCAGCCCCAGCATTTT. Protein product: CASSLDGGNGNQPQHF. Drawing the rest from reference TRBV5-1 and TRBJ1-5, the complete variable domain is KAGVTQTPRYLIKTRGQQVTLSCSPISGHRSVSWYQQTPGQGLQFLFEYFSETQRNKGNFPGRFSGRQFSNSRSEMNVSTLELGDSALYLCASSLDGGNGNQPQHFGDGTRLSIL.